This T cell receptor (beta chain) was documented in a study of T cells after somatic rescue of genetic block. Clones were read by immunoSEQ multiplex PCR, and TCRdb kept only the in-frame ones, dropping some. The sample holds around 67,000 clones, roughly 90% seen once. Trimming at V came to 6 bases and at J to 0 bases, leaving 7 bases not matched to a gene. CDR3 length equals 15 residues. Germline lookup yields CDR1 SNHLY and CDR2 FYNNEI. Sequenced: peripheral blood mononuclear cells (PBMCs). The sequence came from a man aged 25-45 years. The chain employs TRBV2 and TRBJ2-7; 8 bases fit TRBD2. The DNA of the CDR3 is TGTGCCAGCAGAATCCTAGCGGGTGGCTCCTACGAGCAGTACTTC. It codes for CASRILAGGSYEQYF.